This T cell receptor (beta chain) was sequenced during a study of blood T cell repertoires in COVID-19. Authors' analysis steps: Reference gene primer amplification gave estimated nucleated cell counts. Sequencing was performed with immunoSEQ multiplex PCR; in TCRdb, only in-frame clones are kept and a portion is missing. That table supplies the V and J calls and clone size; D and trimming were determined from the DNA. The table has about 100,000 clones, 75% to 90% seen once. Germline V gene data show CDR1 as MDHEN and CDR2 as SYDVKM. This CDR3 region has 16 residues. J was trimmed by 5 bases and V by 7 bases; bases with no gene match: 14.

V and J are TRBV28 and TRBJ2-1, with 7 nucleotides matching TRBD2. The sequencing input was peripheral blood. The TCR originated in an elderly man with active or convalescent COVID-19. The CDR3 reads CASTSFGEGLHNEQFF. The CDR3 DNA reads as TGTGCCAGCACCTCGTTTGGGGAGGGCCTCCACAATGAGCAGTTCTTC.